Listed here are 18 T cell receptor beta chains from one sample, sequenced in a study of blood T cells in healthy people across ages. Through a sample-barcoded 5' primer and a J-beta primer mix, a second PCR was run for about 6 to 12 cycles. TCRdb reprocessed the 5' RACE reads with MiXCR, giving one entry per CDR3 protein. The table has roughly 1,000,000 distinct CDR3 sequences, under 30% seen once. These data also formed part of another study, on T cells of mothers and their children.

Sequencing was done on a sample of blood. The receptors stem from a girl aged 2-10 years in good health.

This clonotype was counted between two and nine times. The chain recombines TRBV27 with TRBJ2-3; D may match TRBD1 or TRBD2 (5 bases each). The CDR3 totals 13 residues. Germline-derived CDR1 and CDR2 are MNHEY and SMNVEV (reference sequence). The ends were cut back, 8 bases at V and 5 bases at J, with 14 bases in the middle. CDR3 DNA: TGTGCCAGCTCAATCGGGGCCGGAGATACGCAGTATTTT. This translates into CASSIGAGDTQYF.

This clonotype was counted between two and nine times. V and J are TRBV29-1 and TRBJ1-2, with no clear D. V was trimmed by 1 base and J by 8 bases, leaving 11 bases between them. This CDR3 comprises 12 residues. Looked up from germline, CDR1 is SQVTM and CDR2 is ANQGSEA. The CDR3 nucleotides read TGCAGCGTTGAAGGTGTGGAGTGGGGCTACACCTTC. Encoded protein: CSVEGVEWGYTF.

The gene calls are TRBV29-1 and TRBJ1-1, with D hard to call. The CDR3 is 13 residues long. V lost 7 bases and J lost 6, with 18 bases in between. Germline CDR1 reads SQVTM; CDR2 reads ANQGSEA. This CDR3 reads CSAMGSEKAEAFF. CDR3 sequence (DNA): TGCAGCGCGATGGGTTCCGAGAAGGCTGAAGCTTTCTTT.

This clonotype was counted only a few times. This chain uses TRBV12-3 or TRBV12-4 with TRBJ1-4; no definite D call. Trimming cost V 6 bases and J 7 bases, with 12 bases left between them. The CDR3 spans 13 residues. CDR3 residues: CASSYGEGEKLFF. The CDR3 region has the DNA TGTGCCAGCAGCTACGGAGAGGGTGAAAAACTGTTTTTT.

The chain links TRBV27 to TRBJ2-7; TRBD2 might be the D (5 bases). Trimming took 10 bases from V and 3 from J, leaving 13 bases between them. The length of the CDR3 is 12 residues. Germline assignment: CDR1 MNHEY and CDR2 SMNVEV (reference sequence). CDR3 residues: CATRMGSYEQYF. CDR3 DNA sequence: TGTGCCACACGGATGGGGAGCTACGAGCAGTACTTC.

This clonotype was found a few times. This chain joins TRBV4-1 and TRBJ2-5; D possibly corresponds to TRBD2 (5 bases). The J call may be faulty, since TRBJ2-1 better matches the DNA end. This CDR3 has 15 residues. Germline V lookup: CDR1 MGHRA, CDR2 YSYEKL. In DNA form, the CDR3 reads TGCGCCAGCAGCCAAGAGTTGCGGGCGTACAATGAGCAGTTCTTC. Encoded protein: CASSQELRAYNEQFF.

The CDR3 coding sequence is TGCAGCGTTTACACAGGGCAGGGAGAGACCCAGTACTTC. It translates to CSVYTGQGETQYF. The chain uses TRBV29-1 and TRBJ2-5; TRBD1 is a possible D gene (6 bases). The CDR3 totals 13 residues. From germline, CDR1 is SQVTM and CDR2 ANQGSEA. Trimming took off 5 bases at V and 4 bases at J, with 14 bases between the two ends. The variable domain in full, completed from reference TRBV29-1 and TRBJ2-5, reads SAVISQKPSRDICQRGTSLTIQCQVDSQVTMMFWYRQQPGQSLTLIATANQGSEATYESGFVIDKFPISRPNLTFSTLTVSNMSPEDSSIYLCSVYTGQGETQYFGPGTRLLVL.

This chain connects TRBV7-8 to TRBJ2-1; TRBD2 matches 12 bases. The CDR3 loop spans 18 amino acids. Trimming took 6 bases from V and 0 from J; bases not matched to a gene: 9. Per germline, CDR1 SGHVS and CDR2 FQNEAQ. The CDR3 loop reads CASSRTSGMTSSYNEQFF. DNA of the CDR3: TGTGCCAGCAGTAGGACTAGCGGGATGACTAGCTCCTACAATGAGCAGTTCTTC.

V is TRBV7-2 and J is TRBJ2-6; tentatively, D is TRBD1 (6 bases). Germline CDR1 and CDR2: SGHTA and FQGNSA. Trimming removed 5 bases at V and 2 bases at J, with 13 bases between. The CDR3 consists of 16 residues. The CDR3 spells CASSPTGGAGANVLTF. CDR3 DNA sequence: TGTGCCAGCAGCCCGACAGGCGGAGCTGGGGCCAACGTCCTGACTTTC. Drawing the rest from reference TRBV7-2 and TRBJ2-6, the complete variable domain is GAGVSQSPSNKVTEKGKDVELRCDPISGHTALYWYRQSLGQGLEFLIYFQGNSAPDKSGLPSDRFSAERTGGSVSTLTIQRTQQEDSAVYLCASSPTGGAGANVLTFGAGSRLTVL.

V usage is TRBV20-1 and J usage is TRBJ1-1, with D uncertain. This CDR3 region has 13 residues. CDR1 and CDR2 from the germline V gene are DFQATT and SNEGSKA (reference sequence). The germline V and J ends were trimmed by 0 bases and 3 bases, with 8 bases remaining between them. This CDR3 is CSARDPRDTEAFF. CDR3 DNA sequence: TGCAGTGCTAGAGATCCCCGGGACACTGAAGCTTTCTTT.

This clonotype has only a few counts. The CDR3 protein is CASSLSLWGTETQYF. The CDR3 DNA reads TGTGCCAGCAGCTTAAGTCTCTGGGGCACTGAGACCCAGTACTTC. This chain links TRBV7-2 with TRBJ2-5, with D maybe TRBD1 (5 bases). V was clipped by 2 bases and J by 5 bases, with 15 bases between them. From germline, CDR1 is SGHTA and CDR2 FQGNSA. CDR3 length: 15 amino acids.

The V call is TRBV20-1, the J call TRBJ2-6, with D uncertain. V lost 6 bases and J lost 0, with 9 bases in between. Germline CDR1 DFQATT, CDR2 SNEGSKA (reference sequence). The CDR3 covers 14 residues. The CDR3 loop is CSARRGSGANVLTF. CDR3 DNA sequence: TGCAGTGCACGTCGAGGCTCTGGGGCCAACGTCCTGACTTTC.

The chain recombines TRBV12-5 with TRBJ2-7; D unclear. This CDR3 has 14 amino acids. Germline V CDR1 and CDR2: LGHNT, FRNRAP. Between the trimmed V and J ends, which lost 3 bases and 3 bases, there was a span of 12 bases. As DNA, the CDR3 is TGTGCTAGTGGTTTCCCTTCGGACCACTACGAGCAGTACTTC. The encoded protein is CASGFPSDHYEQYF.

This clonotype was recorded a few times. In DNA form, the CDR3 reads TGTGCCAGCAGCCAAGTCCTCGAGAGCTCCTACAATGAGCAGTTCTTC. This gives the protein CASSQVLESSYNEQFF. V usage is TRBV14 and J usage is TRBJ2-1; D is ambiguous. The germline V and J ends were trimmed by 1 base and 0 bases, with 10 bases remaining between them. The CDR3 extends over 16 amino acids. Germline values: CDR1 SGHDN, CDR2 FVKESK.

The rearrangement joins TRBV9 to TRBJ1-1, with TRBD1 identical over 7 bases. The CDR3 is 15 residues long. Germline CDR1 and CDR2: SGDLS and YYNGEE. V was pared by 3 bases and J by 1 base, with 6 bases of the junction left unmatched. The CDR3 bases are TGTGCCAGCAGCGCTGCCGGGACAGAGAACACTGAAGCTTTCTTT. Protein: CASSAAGTENTEAFF. The entire variable domain, with the rest obtained from reference TRBV9 and TRBJ1-1, is as follows: DSGVTQTPKHLITATGQRVTLRCSPRSGDLSVYWYQQSLDQGLQFLIQYYNGEERAKGNILERFSAQQFPDLHSELNLSSLELGDSALYFCASSAAGTENTEAFFGQGTRLTVV.

There are a few counts of this clonotype. The CDR3 coding sequence is TGTGCCAGCAGCCCCGGGACTTGGAGCGGCTACACCTTC. Translation gives CASSPGTWSGYTF. V is TRBV7-6 and J is TRBJ1-2, with a weak D call TRBD1 (5 bases). The CDR3 has 13 residues. V shed 5 bases and J shed 8 bases, with 15 bases lying between them. Per germline, CDR1 SGHVS and CDR2 FNYEAQ.

The chain employs TRBV29-1 and TRBJ2-1; D is ambiguous. From germline, CDR1 is SQVTM and CDR2 ANQGSEA. CDR3 length equals 16 residues. Trimming took 0 bases from V and 0 from J, leaving 12 bases between them. This CDR3 is CSVEDQGGSSYNEQFF. The CDR3 DNA reads TGCAGCGTTGAAGATCAAGGCGGTAGCTCCTACAATGAGCAGTTCTTC.

V gene TRBV7-9 combines with J gene TRBJ2-1; D might be TRBD1 (5 bases). Trimming left V 5 bases short and J 8 bases short, with 13 bases between. The germline gives CDR1 SEHNR, CDR2 FQNEAQ (reference sequence). The length of the CDR3 is 13 residues. The CDR3 DNA follows: TGTGCCAGCAGCCCGACAGAGTGGTATGAGCAGTTCTTC. As protein: CASSPTEWYEQFF.